A selection of T cell receptor beta chains follows, all from one sample in a study of blood T cells in healthy people across ages. TCRdb independently ran MiXCR on the 5' RACE reads; one entry per CDR3 protein. This sample has approximately 1.5 million distinct CDR3 sequences, with 34% found just once. The sequenced sample was blood. The receptors come from a woman aged 25 to 39 in good health. CDR3s include the opening cysteine and the closing phenylalanine or tryptophan. Each record gives: D gene, CDR3 length, clone size, V gene, J gene, CDR3 DNA, CDR3 protein. The D gene is left open where the match is weak. Clone size appears in some rows only: once, few, many, or a class for an expanded clone.

.	12	.	TRBV11-1	TRBJ2-7	TGTGCCAGCAGCTCTAGTGGCCACGAGCAGTACTTC	CASSSSGHEQYF
TRBD1	14	.	TRBV2	TRBJ2-7	TGTGCCAGCAGTGCCGACAGGGCAGCCTACGAGCAGTACTTC	CASSADRAAYEQYF
TRBD1	15	once	TRBV2	TRBJ2-5	TGTGCCAGCAGTGGTGGGACAGGGGTATTTGAGACCCAGTACTTC	CASSGGTGVFETQYF
TRBD2	15	few	TRBV12-3/TRBV12-4	TRBJ2-1	TGTGCCAGCAGTTGGGGACTAGCGGGGGGAAACCCCCAGTTCTTC	CASSWGLAGGNPQFF
.	12	.	TRBV30	TRBJ1-2	TGTGCCTGGAGTGGGGGTAACTATGGCTACACCTTC	CAWSGGNYGYTF
.	12	.	TRBV6-5	TRBJ1-4	TGTGCCAGCAGTTACTCTGGCGAAAAACTGTTTTTT	CASSYSGEKLFF
.	16	.	TRBV20-1	TRBJ2-3	TGCAGTGCTAGTACCCCGATTAGCAGTAGCACAGATACGCAGTATTTT	CSASTPISSSTDTQYF
.	14	few	TRBV11-2	TRBJ1-1	TGTGCCAGCAGCTTAGGGTATTCGGGGTCTGAAGCTTTCTTT	CASSLGYSGSEAFF
.	15	few	TRBV6-6	TRBJ1-4	TGTGCCAGCAGCTTCAGGTGGGGACGTAATGAAAAACTGTTTTTT	CASSFRWGRNEKLFF
TRBD1	15	few	TRBV7-3	TRBJ2-2	TGTGCCAGCAGCTTGGACAGGGATAACACCGGGGAGCTGTTTTTT	CASSLDRDNTGELFF
.	17	.	TRBV10-2	TRBJ2-7	TGCGCCAGCAGTGAGTCTGGGCGTTTGGGGGGCCCCTACGAGCAGTACTTC	CASSESGRLGGPYEQYF
TRBD1	14	many	TRBV27	TRBJ1-1	TGTGCCAGCAGTCTCGTGGACAGGGACACTGAAGCTTTCTTT	CASSLVDRDTEAFF
.	14	few	TRBV24-1	TRBJ2-5	TGTGCCACCAGTGAGGAGGTTCCTTGGGAGACCCAGTACTTC	CATSEEVPWETQYF
.	18	.	TRBV6-1	TRBJ1-5	TGTGCCAGCGGCTTTGTCGGGGGCGACAGGTTAGTTCCTCAGCCCCAGCATTTT	CASGFVGGDRLVPQPQHF
.	15	few	TRBV4-2	TRBJ1-2	TGTGCCAGCAGCCAAGATCAACGGGGGGGCTATGGCTACACCTTC	CASSQDQRGGYGYTF
TRBD1	14	.	TRBV6-6	TRBJ2-7	TGTGCCAGCACCCAGGGGGCTATAGTTTACGAGCAGTACTTC	CASTQGAIVYEQYF
.	14	.	TRBV20-1	TRBJ2-7	TGCAGTCCCTCCCAGGACAGCGAACCCTACGAGCAGTACTTC	CSPSQDSEPYEQYF
TRBD2	15	many	TRBV29-1	TRBJ2-7	TGCAGCGTTGGAGTCTGGCTAGCGGGGAACTACGAGCAGTACTTC	CSVGVWLAGNYEQYF
.	13	many	TRBV18	TRBJ2-7	TGTGCCAGCTCACCTTACGAGGCCTACGAGCAGTACTTC	CASSPYEAYEQYF
TRBD2	16	.	TRBV19	TRBJ2-1	TGTGCCAGTAGTACCCCGGTCTGGCGGGAGAGCGATGAGCAGTTCTTC	CASSTPVWRESDEQFF
TRBD1	16	few	TRBV28	TRBJ2-1	TGTGCCAGCAGCATAATCTCTGGACAGGGCCGGGATGAGCAGTTCTTC	CASSIISGQGRDEQFF
.	17	few	TRBV6-1	TRBJ2-3	TGTGCCAGCAGTGAAGCAGCGATGGGGCAGGCCACAGATACGCAGTATTTT	CASSEAAMGQATDTQYF
.	18	.	TRBV4-1	TRBJ1-1	TGCGCCAGCAGCCAAGGCTCCATTCCTGGCGTCGGGAACACTGAAGCTTTCTTT	CASSQGSIPGVGNTEAFF
TRBD2	14	many	TRBV5-1	TRBJ2-3	TGCGCCAGCGGACTAGCGGGGAGTACAGATACGCAGTATTTT	CASGLAGSTDTQYF
.	13	.	TRBV20-1	TRBJ2-7	TGCAGTGCTCCCTTCGACAGGGACTACGAGCGGTACTTC	CSAPFDRDYERYF
.	14	.	TRBV12-3/TRBV12-4	TRBJ1-1	TGTGCCGGCAGTTTGGAGAGGGGGGTCACTGAAGCTTTCTTT	CAGSLERGVTEAFF
TRBD2	16	few	TRBV13	TRBJ2-7	TGTGCCAGCAGCCCAAATGGCCTAGCGGGCCACTACGAGCAGTACTTC	CASSPNGLAGHYEQYF
TRBD1	12	.	TRBV5-8	TRBJ1-2	TGTGCCAGACAGGGGCGTAACTATGGCTACACCTTC	CARQGRNYGYTF
.	16	.	TRBV7-8	TRBJ2-3	TGTGCCAGCAGCCTGTTAGGGGGGCTTAGCACAGGTACGCAGTATTTT	CASSLLGGLSTGTQYF
.	13	.	TRBV20-1	TRBJ2-7	TGCAGTGCTAGCGGGGGAGCCTCCTACGAGCAGTACTTC	CSASGGASYEQYF
TRBD1	16	.	TRBV7-9	TRBJ2-3	TGTGCCAGCAGCCAGCACCCGACAGGGGGAACAGGTACGCAGTATTTT	CASSQHPTGGTGTQYF
TRBD1	15	.	TRBV4-1	TRBJ1-2	TGCGCCAGCAGCCAACCGACAGGGCGACCCAATGGCTACACCTTC	CASSQPTGRPNGYTF
.	16	.	TRBV20-1	TRBJ2-1	TGCAGTGCTAGATTATCTCAGGGAGAGATCTGTAATGAGCAGTTCTTC	CSARLSQGEICNEQFF
.	12	.	TRBV30	TRBJ1-2	TGTGCCTGGATGGTCGCCATCGAGGGCTACACCTTC	CAWMVAIEGYTF
.	13	.	TRBV2	TRBJ2-7	TGTGCCAGCAGAGAGACGCTGGCCTACGAGCAGTACTTC	CASRETLAYEQYF
.	15	.	TRBV3-1	TRBJ2-3	TGTGCCAGCAGCCAAGGTCGCCTAGCGCTCAATACGCAGTATTTT	CASSQGRLALNTQYF
.	12	.	TRBV7-6	TRBJ2-3	TGTGCCAGCAGCTTACCGGGACAACCGCAGTATTTT	CASSLPGQPQYF
TRBD2	16	.	TRBV9	TRBJ2-7	TGTGCCAGCAGCGTAGACTGGACTAGCGGGAGTTACGAGCAGTACTTC	CASSVDWTSGSYEQYF
TRBD1	14	few	TRBV5-1	TRBJ1-5	TGCGCCAGCAGCCTTGGGACAGGGCGCCAGCCCCAGCATTTT	CASSLGTGRQPQHF
.	16	few	TRBV12-3/TRBV12-4	TRBJ2-6	TGTGCCAGCAGGGCGTTTGGAGGGTCAGGGGCCAACGTCCTGACTTTC	CASRAFGGSGANVLTF
.	11	.	TRBV9	TRBJ1-2	TGTGCCAGCAGCGCCATATCTGGCTACACCTTC	CASSAISGYTF